Presented here are 22 T cell receptor beta chains from one specimen sequenced in a study of blood T cell repertoires in COVID-19. Produced via immunoSEQ multiplex PCR; TCRdb's table is partial and in-frame only. Altogether roughly 98,000 clones are present, almost 95% being singletons, with the ten largest covering roughly 6.4%. The sequenced sample consisted of peripheral blood. The origin of the receptors is a woman aged 60 to 75 with active COVID-19.

This sequence joins TRBV28 and TRBJ2-2, with 8 bases identical to TRBD2. V gave up 5 bases and J gave up 5 bases; unmatched junction bases: 7. Germline CDR1 is MDHEN and CDR2 is SYDVKM. The CDR3 has 15 amino acids. The CDR3 DNA reads as TGTGCCAGCAGTGGTAGCGGGGCTGGGACCGGGGAGCTGTTTTTT. Amino acids: CASSGSGAGTGELFF.

The chain uses TRBV10-3 and TRBJ1-1; no clear D. Trimming took 10 bases from V and 1 from J, leaving 10 bases between them. Germline V CDR1 and CDR2: ENHRY, SYGVKD. This CDR3 has 12 amino acids. The CDR3 is CATQTSNTEAFF. CDR3 in DNA: TGTGCCACCCAGACTTCGAACACTGAAGCTTTCTTT.

J is TRBJ2-5 and V is TRBV5-1; 9 bases are shared with TRBD2. Germline V lookup: CDR1 SGHRS, CDR2 YFSETQ. The V and J ends lost 2 bases and 2 bases, in that order; junction bases with no gene match: 10. This CDR3 spans 17 amino acids. The CDR3 DNA reads as TGCGCCAGCAGCTTCGGAATAGCGGGGGACCAGCAAGAGACCCAGTACTTC. Protein sequence: CASSFGIAGDQQETQYF.

The chain is built from TRBV6-6 and TRBJ1-5; 7 bases align to TRBD1. This CDR3 spans 13 amino acids. V trimming: 6 bases; J trimming: 6 bases; junction bases outside the gene matches: 5. CDR1 is MNHNY and CDR2 is SVGAGI in the germline V gene (reference sequence). The CDR3 DNA follows: TGTGCCAGCAGGCGACAGGGTAGTCAGCCCCAGCATTTT. This encodes CASRRQGSQPQHF.

V and J are TRBV30 and TRBJ1-6, with 9 positions matching TRBD1. CDR3 size: 15 residues. V shed 3 bases and J 5 bases; nucleotides not matched to a gene: 5. The germline V gene encodes CDR1 GTSNPN and CDR2 SVGIG (reference sequence). This chain's CDR3 is CAWSAGTGNNSPLHF. The CDR3 nucleotides are TGTGCCTGGAGCGCCGGGACAGGGAATAATTCACCCCTCCACTTT.

V gene TRBV27 combines with J gene TRBJ1-6; 9 bases map to TRBD1. V lost 0 bases, J lost 10 bases, and 4 bases stayed unmatched. CDR3 length equals 15 residues. Germline V gene lookup returns CDR1 MNHEY and CDR2 SMNVEV (reference sequence). CDR3 nucleotides: TGTGCCAGCAGTTTATCGGGACAGGGTATGTCACCCCTCCACTTT. This translates into CASSLSGQGMSPLHF.

This chain connects TRBV2 to TRBJ1-2, with D possibly matching TRBD1 (6 bases). CDR3 length: 13 amino acids. Germline-derived CDR1 and CDR2 are SNHLY and FYNNEI. With 7 bases removed from V and 8 bases from J, the gap between germline ends came to 17 bases. The CDR3 nucleotides read TGTGCCAGCACCAACACAGGGTTTGCCGGCTACACCTTC. Translating it yields CASTNTGFAGYTF.

The chain employs TRBV19 and TRBJ2-7, with 15 bases aligning to TRBD2. Trimming cost V 0 bases and J 0 bases; bases outside gene matches: 6. This CDR3 region has 19 residues. From germline, CDR1 is LNHDA and CDR2 SQIVND (reference sequence). The CDR3 sequence: CASSIEGTSGRTSSYEQYF. The CDR3 coding sequence is TGTGCCAGTAGTATAGAGGGGACTAGCGGGAGGACGAGCTCCTACGAGCAGTACTTC.

The rearrangement uses TRBV7-2 and TRBJ2-2, with a tentative D call TRBD1 (6 bases). Germline CDR1 reads SGHTA; CDR2 reads FQGNSA. The germline V and J ends were trimmed by 2 bases and 6 bases, with 13 bases remaining between them. CDR3 length: 15 amino acids. In DNA form, the CDR3 reads TGTGCCAGCAGCTTATTGGGGGCGGCGGCCGGGGAGCTGTTTTTT. Translation: CASSLLGAAAGELFF. Full variable domain (missing parts from reference TRBV7-2 and TRBJ2-2): GAGVSQSPSNKVTEKGKDVELRCDPISGHTALYWYRQSLGQGLEFLIYFQGNSAPDKSGLPSDRFSAERTGGSVSTLTIQRTQQEDSAVYLCASSLLGAAAGELFFGEGSRLTVL.

V and J are TRBV5-1 and TRBJ1-2, with D tentatively TRBD1 (5 bases). V gave up 3 bases and J gave up 7 bases, with 19 bases separating them. The CDR3 length is 15 residues. Germline values: CDR1 SGHRS, CDR2 YFSETQ. The CDR3 loop is CASSSSSDSPRGYTF. The CDR3 DNA follows: TGCGCCAGCAGCTCATCCTCCGACAGTCCCCGTGGCTACACCTTC.

The V call is TRBV19, the J call TRBJ2-5; 9 bases are a match to TRBD1. The CDR3 runs to 13 residues. Germline loops: CDR1 LNHDA, CDR2 SQIVND (reference sequence). V lost 7 bases to trimming and J lost 3 bases; unmatched junction nucleotides: 3. The chain's CDR3 is CASKGQGKETQYF. In DNA form, the CDR3 reads TGTGCCAGTAAGGGACAGGGAAAAGAGACCCAGTACTTC.

This rearrangement joins TRBV29-1 to TRBJ2-2; perhaps TRBD2 as D (5 bases). This CDR3 spans 11 amino acids. The germline V and J ends were trimmed by 7 bases and 4 bases, with 7 bases remaining between them. The germline gives CDR1 SQVTM, CDR2 ANQGSEA. As DNA, the CDR3 is TGCAGCGCCCGGGGCACCGGGGAGCTGTTTTTT. Its translation is CSARGTGELFF.

The chain has TRBV12-5 and TRBJ2-7; no definite D call. From germline, CDR1 is LGHNT and CDR2 FRNRAP. V was shortened by 4 bases and J by 6 bases, with 13 bases between the two germline ends. CDR3 length: 13 residues. The CDR3 coding sequence is TGTGCTAGTGGTTCCCTGAATCCCGGCGAGCAGTACTTC. It translates to CASGSLNPGEQYF. The full variable domain, completed using reference TRBV12-5 and TRBJ2-7, is DARVTQTPRHKVTEMGQEVTMRCQPILGHNTVFWYRQTMMQGLELLAYFRNRAPLDDSGMPKDRFSAEMPDATLATLKIQPSEPRDSAVYFCASGSLNPGEQYFGPGTRLTVT.

A note on this clone: Within the sample, other DNA sequences also encode this same CDR3. This chain uses TRBV3-1 (or the pseudogene TRBV3-2) with TRBJ1-2, with a possible D match to TRBD1 (5 bases). Trimming pared 6 bases from V and 3 bases from J, leaving 8 bases between. The CDR3 covers 12 residues. Per the germline V gene, CDR1 is LGHDT and CDR2 is YNNKEL (reference sequence). The chain's CDR3 is CASSRGDYGYTF. The CDR3 nucleotides are TGTGCCAGCAGTCGGGGGGACTATGGCTACACCTTC.

The chain couples TRBV5-6 to TRBJ1-1, with D possibly TRBD1 on 6 matching bases. Germline CDR1 is SGHDT and CDR2 is YYEEEE. CDR3 length equals 14 residues. V dropped 4 bases and J dropped 5 bases, with 15 bases sitting between them. The CDR3 bases are TGTGCCAGCAGCCCAACAGGGAGTTGGACTGAAGCTTTCTTT. Its protein is CASSPTGSWTEAFF.

The chain links TRBV5-1 to TRBJ2-3; 11 bases fit TRBD2. Trimming cost V 0 bases and J 3 bases; bases outside gene matches: 3. CDR1 SGHRS and CDR2 YFSETQ come from the germline V gene. The CDR3 runs 16 residues. CDR3 protein: CASSLGPSGGTDTQYF. CDR3 sequence (DNA): TGCGCCAGCAGCTTGGGGCCTAGCGGGGGGACAGATACGCAGTATTTT.

V is TRBV28 and J is TRBJ2-7; maybe TRBD2 (5 bases). Germline CDR1 reads MDHEN; CDR2 reads SYDVKM. The length of the CDR3 is 14 residues. V was trimmed by 5 bases and J by 4 bases, leaving 15 bases between them. The CDR3 protein is CASSPPGLRYEQYF. In DNA form, the CDR3 reads TGTGCCAGCAGTCCCCCGGGGTTACGGTACGAGCAGTACTTC.

The V gene is TRBV28, the J gene TRBJ2-7; perhaps TRBD1 as D (6 bases). The CDR3 is made up of 13 amino acids. In germline, CDR1 is MDHEN, CDR2 SYDVKM. The V and J ends lost 2 bases and 2 bases respectively, with 7 bases between them. Here the CDR3 reads CASSLGQTYEQYF. In nucleotides, the CDR3 is TGTGCCAGCAGTTTAGGACAGACCTACGAGCAGTACTTC.

The J gene is TRBJ2-7, the V gene TRBV18, with a tentative D call TRBD1 (5 bases). The CDR3 spans 13 residues. The ends were cut back, 6 bases at V and 7 bases at J, with 16 bases in the middle. The germline V gene has CDR1 KGHSH and CDR2 LQKENI. This CDR3 is CASSLGASVEQYF. The CDR3 DNA reads TGTGCCAGCTCCCTTGGGGCTTCGGTGGAGCAGTACTTC.

The chain has TRBV19 and TRBJ1-1, with D hard to call. This CDR3 region has 14 residues. The V end was cut by 5 bases, the J end by 8 bases, with 18 bases between. Germline-derived CDR1 and CDR2 are LNHDA and SQIVND (reference sequence). Here the CDR3 DNA reads TGTGCCAGTAGTCCGCGCCCCGGTCCAAGAGAAGCTTTCTTT. This sequence encodes CASSPRPGPREAFF.

The chain carries TRBV6-5 and TRBJ2-3; D possibly corresponds to TRBD1 (8 bases). The V and J ends lost 5 bases and 10 bases respectively, with 16 bases between them. The germline gives CDR1 MNHEY, CDR2 SVGAGI. CDR3 length equals 13 residues. The CDR3 DNA reads as TGTGCCAGCAGTCACGCAACAGGGGGGGCGCAGTATTTT. Residues: CASSHATGGAQYF.

This clone has only one observation. The rearrangement joins TRBV28 to TRBJ1-4, with 7 bases aligning to TRBD1. The CDR3 covers 16 residues. CDR1 is MDHEN, CDR2 SYDVKM, per germline. Unmatched junction bases numbered 9, after V lost 5 bases and J lost 3 bases. The CDR3: CASSPPDRDSNEKLFF. The CDR3 region has the DNA TGTGCCAGCAGTCCACCTGACAGGGACTCTAATGAAAAACTGTTTTTT.